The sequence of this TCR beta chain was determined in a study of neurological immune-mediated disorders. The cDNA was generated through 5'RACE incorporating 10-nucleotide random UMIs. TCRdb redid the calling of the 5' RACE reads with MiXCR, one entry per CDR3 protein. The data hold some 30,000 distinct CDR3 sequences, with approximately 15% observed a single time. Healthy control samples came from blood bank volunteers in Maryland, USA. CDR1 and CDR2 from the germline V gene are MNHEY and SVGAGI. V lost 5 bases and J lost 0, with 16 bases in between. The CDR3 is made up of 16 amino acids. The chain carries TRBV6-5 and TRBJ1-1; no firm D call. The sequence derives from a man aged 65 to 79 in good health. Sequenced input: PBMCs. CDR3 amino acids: CASSVSLGRMNTEAFF. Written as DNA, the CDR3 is TGTGCCAGCAGTGTTTCCCTGGGCCGTATGAACACTGAAGCTTTCTTT.